This T cell receptor beta chain was sequenced for a study of vaccination effects on CD4 cells after COVID-19 (dated by TCRdb to about 2022). The study in broad terms: Each participant got two doses of an mRNA SARS-CoV-2 vaccine, either BNT162b2 or mRNA-1273. Pre-vaccine samples were drawn from a couple of convalescent patients 16 days and one week before the first dose, at 142 and 148 days after COVID-19 diagnosis. The study compared SARS-CoV-2 spike-specific CD4+ TCR repertoires before and after mRNA vaccination in COVID-19 convalescent patients and infection-naive vaccine recipients. The full study included some eleven COVID-19 convalescent patients and several SARS-CoV-2-naive healthy vaccine recipients. The Oncomine TCR Beta short-read assay on an Illumina iSeq 100 was used to sequence cultures from other donors in the study.

The full study reports these points: In convalescent patients, the post-vaccine spike-reactive repertoire consisted mainly of new vaccine-induced clones, largely distinct from infection-induced clones. Limitations of the study were the small number of convalescent patients and the absence of early post-infection timepoints. Marked clonal contraction was observed in both infection-induced and vaccine-induced clones at late post-vaccination timepoints, consistent with waning T cell responses.

The ViraFEST assay stimulated PBMC with viral peptide pools and then used TCR sequencing to identify antigen-specific CD4+ T cell clonotypes by expansion. After around ten days of culture, CD4+ T cells were isolated with the EasySep CD4+ T cell isolation kit. PCR-confirmed SARS-CoV-2 infection had occurred in convalescent patients between March and December 2020, before the Alpha, Beta and Delta variants emerged in the United States. Two million PBMC per well were cultured in IMDM with roughly 5% human AB serum, 10 IU/ml IL-2 and gentamicin, plus 10 ug/ml peptides. Half of the culture medium was replaced with fresh IL-2-containing medium on days 3 and 7. Each peptide stimulation condition was cultured in triplicate wells unless otherwise noted. Using Ficoll-Paque Plus gradient centrifugation, PBMC were separated from whole blood and then either used fresh or cryopreserved at -140C. The QIAamp micro DNA kit was used to extract genomic DNA from the cultured CD4+ T cells.

In the case of this clone: Its antigen is still unknown. Per-base qualities were not stored, and no clone one base away is much larger.

From V the trimming removes 5 bases and from J it removes 4 bases, while the gene matches leave 12 bases of the junction unaccounted for. CDR1 and CDR2 are drawn from the germline V gene: MRHNA, SNTAGT. CDR3 length: 16 amino acids, cysteine to phenylalanine. Of all the DNA, just the CDR3 is kept, 48 bases in frame from base 1. The library was obtained by the immunoSEQ multiplex PCR assay. DNA from the cultured, isolated CD4+ T cells was subjected to TCR beta CDR3 sequencing. As for the original processing: Non-productive TCR sequences were removed and reads were trimmed to the CDR3 region, keeping CDR3s of at least 7 amino acids. Antigen-specific clonotypes were identified with the MANAFEST web app by comparing expansion in peptide wells against reference cultures. For clones to be considered positive, expansion at FDR<0.05 versus reference and all other wells, an odds ratio above 5, and a frequency above 0.1% in two replicate wells were required. Cross-reactive clonotypes were defined as significantly expanded in SARS-CoV-2 spike wells and in at least one common cold coronavirus spike condition. CDR3 similarity was assessed by Levenshtein distance with the stringdist R package, and unrooted trees were built with ape in R 3.6.1. TCRdb provides this immuneACCESS table in a form limited to in-frame rearrangements. Some clones are lacking; in checked studies, under half of them reflect an unresolved V gene, and why the rest are absent is not known. V and J calls and clone size follow that table, whereas D and trimming were derived from the DNA. The sample data list approximately 30,000 clones, and more than 60% of these were observed just once. The ten biggest clones cover 28% of the sample.

The material was CD4+ T cells from PBMCs cultured with a peptide pool, obtained before COVID-19 vaccination. This sequence uses TRBV6-4 and TRBJ2-3; 7 bases in the middle match TRBD2. This sequence was found in a human donor who had a prior SARS-CoV-2 infection. DNA sequence: TGTGCCAGCAGTACCTGGGGCGGGGGAGGCTCAGATACGCAGTATTTT. Its translation reads: CASSTWGGGGSDTQYF.